This TCR beta chain was recovered during a study of PD-1 blockade in classical Hodgkin lymphoma. Following autologous stem cell transplantation, relapse occurred in every patient, and exposure to brentuximab vedotin varied. Sequenced by immunoSEQ multiplex PCR; TCRdb stores in-frame clones only, minus some. The sample lists approximately 98,000 clones, around 89% occurring once. As concerns this clone: Its cognate antigen is unknown.

The study's findings and limits: Still unresolved is the cause of the repertoire differences, which may be disease activity or prior therapy.

The ends were cut back, 3 bases at V and 1 base at J, with 7 bases in the middle. The CDR3 loop spans 14 amino acids. Germline V gene data show CDR1 as WSHSY and CDR2 as SAAADI. The input for sequencing was peripheral blood mononuclear cells (PBMCs), taken before the second cycle of nivolumab. This clonotype originated in a human donor with classical Hodgkin lymphoma. V gene TRBV10-2 combines with J gene TRBJ1-5, with TRBD1 as a possible D gene (5 bases). This chain's CDR3 is CASSDAGSNQPQHF. The CDR3, as DNA: TGCGCCAGCAGTGACGCAGGGAGCAATCAGCCCCAGCATTTT.